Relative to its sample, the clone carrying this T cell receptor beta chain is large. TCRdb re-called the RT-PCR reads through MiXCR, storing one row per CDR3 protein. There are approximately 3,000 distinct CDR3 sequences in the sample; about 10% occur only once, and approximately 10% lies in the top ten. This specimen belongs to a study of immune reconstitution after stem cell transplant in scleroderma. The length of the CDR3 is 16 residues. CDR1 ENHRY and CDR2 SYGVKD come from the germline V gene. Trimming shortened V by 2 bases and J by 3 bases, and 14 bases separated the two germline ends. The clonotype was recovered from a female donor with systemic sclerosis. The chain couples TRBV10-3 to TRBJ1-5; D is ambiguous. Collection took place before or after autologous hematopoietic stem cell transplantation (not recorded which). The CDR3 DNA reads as TGTGCCATCAGTGAGGCCGGACGTGGGTCCAATCAGCCCCAGCATTTT. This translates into CAISEAGRGSNQPQHF.